The rows below give T cell receptor beta chains drawn from one sample of a study of T cells in Graves' hyperthyroidism and ophthalmopathy. TCRdb used MiXCR to reprocess the multiplex PCR reads, holding one entry per CDR3 protein. The sample contains 700,000 or so distinct CDR3 sequences, 13% to 15% of which appear only once. Specimen: blood. The origin of the receptors is a woman between 45 and 65 years old with Graves' ophthalmopathy. Each CDR3 is given with its conserved first and last residue. D genes are given only for firm matches. Rows may omit the clone size; those that give it use once, few, many or a size class.

clone size	V gene	J gene	D gene	CDR3 protein	CDR3 DNA
few	TRBV14	TRBJ2-3	-	CASSRLPRTDTQYF	TGTGCCAGCAGCCGACTCCCACGCACAGATACGCAGTATTTT
many	TRBV20-1	TRBJ1-1	-	CSARDPQGFGTEAFF	TGCAGTGCTAGAGATCCCCAGGGTTTCGGCACTGAAGCTTTCTTT
-	TRBV19	TRBJ2-7	-	CASSMRHSGYEQYF	TGTGCCAGTAGTATGCGGCACTCGGGCTACGAGCAGTACTTC
many	TRBV27	TRBJ2-7	TRBD2	CASSLSGGDYEQYF	TGTGCCAGCAGTTTAAGCGGGGGAGACTACGAGCAGTACTTC
many	TRBV7-2	TRBJ2-7	-	CASSLFPVWGEQYF	TGTGCCAGCAGCTTATTTCCGGTATGGGGCGAGCAGTACTTC
many	TRBV24-1	TRBJ2-1	TRBD1	CATSDRTPGTGSLNEQFF	TGTGCCACCAGTGATCGCACCCCCGGGACAGGGAGTCTTAATGAGCAGTTCTTC
many	TRBV18	TRBJ1-2	-	CASSPTRDYGYTF	TGTGCCAGCTCACCAACCAGGGACTATGGCTACACCTTC
many	TRBV7-3	TRBJ2-1	TRBD1	CASSLKPPQGADNEQFF	TGTGCCAGCAGCTTAAAACCCCCACAGGGGGCGGACAATGAGCAGTTCTTC
-	TRBV29-1	TRBJ2-5	-	CSVVGTGSEGETQYF	TGCAGCGTTGTGGGGACGGGGTCGGAGGGGGAGACCCAGTACTTC
many	TRBV30	TRBJ1-5	-	CAWSVGNNNQPQHF	TGTGCCTGGAGTGTAGGAAACAACAATCAGCCCCAGCATTTT
many	TRBV18	TRBJ2-5	-	CASSPPIQETQYF	TGTGCCAGCTCACCACCTATCCAAGAGACCCAGTACTTC
many	TRBV7-3	TRBJ2-1	TRBD1	CASSRRQGSGQFF	TGTGCCAGCAGCCGAAGACAGGGGTCAGGGCAGTTCTTC
-	TRBV19	TRBJ2-5	TRBD1	CASRRTGETQTQYF	TGTGCCTCACGACGGACAGGGGAGACGCAGACCCAGTACTTC